The 14 T cell receptor beta chains presented below share a single source sample, sequenced in a study of PD-1 blockade in mismatch repair-deficient tumors. The repertoire was sequenced with immunoSEQ multiplex PCR; TCRdb's copy has only in-frame clones and lacks some. Of nearly 9,000 clones listed, approximately 88% were seen once; the top ten hold approximately 12%. The time point was: approximately 10-day in vitro stimulation with candidate neoantigen peptide 7. No antigens are known for them. Source: cells cultured in vitro, taken from a patient treated with pembrolizumab. These receptor sequences come from an adult with mismatch repair-deficient cancer.

V and J are TRBV19 and TRBJ1-2, with a tentative D call TRBD1 (5 bases). The CDR3 is 15 residues long. Germline CDR1 and CDR2: LNHDA and SQIVND (reference sequence). V shed 5 bases and J shed 4 bases, with 17 bases lying between them. The CDR3 loop is CASSGASQVGYGYTF. The CDR3 DNA is TGTGCCAGTAGTGGGGCATCACAGGTTGGCTATGGCTACACCTTC. Combining the CDR3 with reference TRBV19 and TRBJ1-2 gives the whole variable domain DGGITQSPKYLFRKEGQNVTLSCEQNLNHDAMYWYRQDPGQGLRLIYYSQIVNDFQKGDIAEGYSVSREKKESFPLTVTSAQKNPTAFYLCASSGASQVGYGYTFGSGTRLTVV.

This clone occurred a few times. The chain recombines TRBV7-6 with TRBJ2-2; TRBD2 is a possible D gene (5 bases). CDR3 size: 17 residues. Germline CDR1 is SGHVS and CDR2 is FNYEAQ. V dropped 0 bases and J dropped 6 bases, with 17 bases sitting between them. CDR3 in DNA: TGTGCCAGCAGCTTAGCGCTCAGCACGGGGTCGGCCGGGGAGCTGTTTTTT. The encoded protein is CASSLALSTGSAGELFF.

This chain links TRBV5-1 with TRBJ1-1; TRBD1 is a possible D gene (5 bases). Trimming left V 0 bases short and J 4 bases short, with 16 bases between. The CDR3 totals 16 residues. Germline V gives CDR1 SGHRS, CDR2 YFSETQ. DNA for the CDR3: TGCGCCAGCAGCTTGGGCCACCGGGACTTCGGCACTGAAGCTTTCTTT. It specifies CASSLGHRDFGTEAFF.

The chain combines TRBV29-1 with TRBJ1-2; 8 bases match TRBD1. The length of the CDR3 is 13 residues. V shed 5 bases and J 3 bases; nucleotides not matched to a gene: 5. The V gene's germline CDR1 is SQVTM and CDR2 ANQGSEA. CDR3 DNA: TGCAGCGTTTTACAGGGGGATTACTATGGCTACACCTTC. Translated: CSVLQGDYYGYTF.

There are a few counts of this clone. The chain combines TRBV19 with TRBJ2-7; D is possibly TRBD1 (5 bases). The CDR3 length is 14 residues. The germline V gene has CDR1 LNHDA and CDR2 SQIVND (reference sequence). Trimming left V 3 bases short and J 3 bases short, with 12 bases between. As DNA, the CDR3 is TGTGCCAGTAGTATGACCGGCCAGGGCTACGAGCAGTACTTC. This sequence encodes CASSMTGQGYEQYF.

The V call is TRBV5-4, the J call TRBJ2-1; a possible D gene is TRBD1 (6 bases). V was pared by 4 bases and J by 5 bases, with 16 bases between. The CDR3 extends over 15 amino acids. Germline V gene lookup returns CDR1 SGHNT and CDR2 YYREEE (reference sequence). The CDR3 nucleotides read TGTGCCAGCAGCCTGATTGCTTCAGGGGACAATGAGCAGTTCTTC. Translating gives CASSLIASGDNEQFF.

The CDR3 nucleotides read TGTGCCAGCAGCCCCCTCGCGAACCCCAAGGGAGAGCAGTACTTC. Protein product: CASSPLANPKGEQYF. The chain links TRBV7-9 to TRBJ2-7; D is undetermined. The CDR3 has 15 amino acids. The germline V gene has CDR1 SEHNR and CDR2 FQNEAQ (reference sequence). V gave up 5 bases and J gave up 7 bases, with 21 bases separating them.

The genes are TRBV29-1 and TRBJ1-3, with unresolved D. The CDR3 is 14 amino acids. Germline loops: CDR1 SQVTM, CDR2 ANQGSEA. Trimming shortened V by 7 bases and J by 5 bases, and 18 bases separated the two germline ends. Here the CDR3 reads CSAAPSTARNTIYF. For the CDR3, the DNA is TGCAGCGCTGCCCCCAGCACAGCACGAAACACCATATATTTT. The whole variable domain, remainder taken from reference TRBV29-1 and TRBJ1-3, is SAVISQKPSRDICQRGTSLTIQCQVDSQVTMMFWYRQQPGQSLTLIATANQGSEATYESGFVIDKFPISRPNLTFSTLTVSNMSPEDSSIYLCSAAPSTARNTIYFGEGSWLTVV.

The chain is built from TRBV7-8 and TRBJ1-5; D call uncertain. The CDR3 is 14 amino acids. Germline CDR1 and CDR2: SGHVS and FQNEAQ. The V end lost 2 bases, the J end lost 7 bases, and 12 bases lay between the germline ends. The CDR3 DNA is TGTGCCAGCAGCTTACGGCAGGTTAGGCAGCCCCAGCATTTT. Its protein is CASSLRQVRQPQHF. The entire variable domain, with the rest obtained from reference TRBV7-8 and TRBJ1-5, is as follows: GAGVSQSPRYKVAKRGQDVALRCDPISGHVSLFWYQQALGQGPEFLTYFQNEAQLDKSGLPSDRFFAERPEGSVSTLKIQRTQQEDSAVYLCASSLRQVRQPQHFGDGTRLSIL.

The rearrangement joins TRBV4-1 to TRBJ2-7; D possibly corresponds to TRBD2 (5 bases). Per germline, CDR1 MGHRA and CDR2 YSYEKL. Trimming pared 0 bases from V and 0 bases from J, leaving 12 bases between. The CDR3 consists of 16 residues. The CDR3, as DNA: TGCGCCAGCAGCCAAGATAGGACTTTTAGCTCCTACGAGCAGTACTTC. Its translation is CASSQDRTFSSYEQYF.

The CDR3, as DNA: TGTGCCAGCAGCTTAGACAGGGGGCAAGAAAAACTGTTTTTT. Translated, it gives CASSLDRGQEKLFF. V is TRBV7-9 and J is TRBJ1-4; 9 nucleotides match TRBD1. Germline CDR1 and CDR2: SEHNR and FQNEAQ (reference sequence). J lost 8 bases, V lost 1 base, and 2 bases had no gene match. This CDR3 has 14 amino acids.

The V call is TRBV2, the J call TRBJ2-1; TRBD2 matches at 9 bases. The length of the CDR3 is 18 residues. Germline CDR1 SNHLY, CDR2 FYNNEI. Trimming took 4 bases from V and 4 from J; bases not matched to a gene: 14. CDR3 sequence: CASSGEASGESAYNEQFF. The CDR3 coding sequence is TGTGCCAGCAGTGGGGAGGCTAGCGGGGAGTCTGCTTACAATGAGCAGTTCTTC.

The chain couples TRBV19 to TRBJ2-1, with 12 bases identical to TRBD2. V lost 4 bases, J lost 7 bases, and 11 bases stayed unmatched. Germline assignment: CDR1 LNHDA and CDR2 SQIVND (reference sequence). The CDR3 has 17 amino acids. The CDR3 nucleotides are TGTGCCAGTAGTAGTCCTAGCGGGAGGGCCGAGTTAAATGAGCAGTTCTTC. It codes for CASSSPSGRAELNEQFF.

The V gene is TRBV5-1, the J gene TRBJ2-2; D gene uncertain. Trimming took off 4 bases at V and 2 bases at J, with 6 bases between the two ends. The CDR3 has 13 amino acids. Germline V lookup: CDR1 SGHRS, CDR2 YFSETQ. CDR3 bases: TGCGCCAGCAGCCTCGGTAACACCGGGGAGCTGTTTTTT. It specifies CASSLGNTGELFF.